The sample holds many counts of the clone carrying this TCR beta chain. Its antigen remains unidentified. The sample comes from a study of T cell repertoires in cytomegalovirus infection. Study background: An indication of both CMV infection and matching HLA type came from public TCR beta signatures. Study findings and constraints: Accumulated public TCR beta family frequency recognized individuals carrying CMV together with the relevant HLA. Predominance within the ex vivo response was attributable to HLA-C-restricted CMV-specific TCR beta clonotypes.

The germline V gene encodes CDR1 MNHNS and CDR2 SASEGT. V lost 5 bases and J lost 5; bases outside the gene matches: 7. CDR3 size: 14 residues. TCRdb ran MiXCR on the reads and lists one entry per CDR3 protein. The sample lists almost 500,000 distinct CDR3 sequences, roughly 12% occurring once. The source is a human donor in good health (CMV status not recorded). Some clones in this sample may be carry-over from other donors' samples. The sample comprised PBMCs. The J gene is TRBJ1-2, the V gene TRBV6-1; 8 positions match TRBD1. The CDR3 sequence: CASSSGGVWYGYTF. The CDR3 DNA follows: TGTGCCAGCAGTTCAGGGGGCGTCTGGTATGGCTACACCTTC.